This T cell receptor (beta chain) originates from a study of identical twins. Study observations and caveats: Models underestimated how often monozygotic twins shared out-of-frame TCR alpha. Findings came from cross-sectional statistics, without long-term follow-up of donors.

Concerning this clonotype: The antigen is not known.

It was template switching that added a universal primer site, and there were unique molecular identifiers on the cDNA. TCRdb independently ran MiXCR on the 5' RACE reads; one entry per CDR3 protein. The sample contains fewer than 350,000 distinct CDR3 sequences, approximately 8.5% of which appear only once. This CDR3 comprises 14 residues. Germline V gene lookup returns CDR1 SGHRS and CDR2 YFSETQ. Losses at the gene ends were 2 bases for V and 4 bases for J; bases not matched to a gene: 5. Separately, the same data were catalogued under a study of yellow fever vaccine responses in identical twins. In that study: A vaccine T cell response that seemed partly convergent and partly personalized was reported in twins.

This receptor was identified in a woman aged 18 to 35 in good health. Sequencing was carried out using memory (CD45RO+) T cells sorted from blood. The chain employs TRBV5-1 and TRBJ2-7, with 8 bases matching TRBD2. Here the CDR3 reads CASSFRGGSYEQYF. The CDR3 DNA follows: TGCGCCAGCAGCTTCCGCGGGGGGAGTTACGAGCAGTACTTC.